The 2 T cell receptor beta chains presented below share a single source sample, sequenced in a study of shared clonotypes between healthy human individuals. The protocol was immunoSEQ multiplex PCR, while the TCRdb copy is restricted to in-frame clones and leaves out a portion. The data hold around 500,000 clones, with around 78% observed a single time. The specimen was PBMCs. The receptors shown here come from a woman in her thirties or forties in good health. Some clones in this sample may be carry-over from other donors' samples.

The chain joins TRBV28 to TRBJ2-7; possibly TRBD2 for D (6 bases). V was pared by 3 bases and J by 5 bases, with 20 bases between. This CDR3 is built from 16 residues. Germline V lookup: CDR1 MDHEN, CDR2 SYDVKM. DNA for the CDR3: TGTGCCAGCAGTTTCGGAGGGACGGACTACACAAACGAGCAGTACTTC. Protein: CASSFGGTDYTNEQYF.

Comments on this clone: This clone may be a read error of a much larger clone one base away. This chain uses TRBV7-9 with TRBJ2-7; the D is unclear. The CDR3 has 13 residues. CDR1 is SEHNR and CDR2 is FQNEAQ in the germline V gene (reference sequence). The DNA of the CDR3 is TGTGCCAGCGGCTTGCCTTTGGGATACGAGCAGTACTTC. This codes for CASGLPLGYEQYF.